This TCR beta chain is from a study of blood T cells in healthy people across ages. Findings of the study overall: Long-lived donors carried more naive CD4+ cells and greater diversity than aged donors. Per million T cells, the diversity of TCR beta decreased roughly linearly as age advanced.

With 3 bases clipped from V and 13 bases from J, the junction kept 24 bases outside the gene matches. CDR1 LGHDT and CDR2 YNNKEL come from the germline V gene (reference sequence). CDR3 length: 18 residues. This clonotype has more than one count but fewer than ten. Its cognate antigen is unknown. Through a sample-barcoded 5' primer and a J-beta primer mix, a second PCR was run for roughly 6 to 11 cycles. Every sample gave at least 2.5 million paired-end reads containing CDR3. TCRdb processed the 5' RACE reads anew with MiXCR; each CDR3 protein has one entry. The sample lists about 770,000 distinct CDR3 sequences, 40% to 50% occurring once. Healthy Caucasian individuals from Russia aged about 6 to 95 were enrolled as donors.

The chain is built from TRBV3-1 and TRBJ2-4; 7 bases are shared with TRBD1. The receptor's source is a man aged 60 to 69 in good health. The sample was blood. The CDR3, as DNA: TGTGCCAGCAGCCAGTCGTTTTCGACAGGGATGGCGGCCGGCGGGCAGTACTTC. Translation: CASSQSFSTGMAAGGQYF. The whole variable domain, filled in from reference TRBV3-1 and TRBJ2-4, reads DTAVSQTPKYLVTQMGNDKSIKCEQNLGHDTMYWYKQDSKKFLKIMFSYNNKELIINETVPNRFSPKSPDKAHLNLHINSLELGDSAVYFCASSQSFSTGMAAGGQYFGAGTRLSVL.